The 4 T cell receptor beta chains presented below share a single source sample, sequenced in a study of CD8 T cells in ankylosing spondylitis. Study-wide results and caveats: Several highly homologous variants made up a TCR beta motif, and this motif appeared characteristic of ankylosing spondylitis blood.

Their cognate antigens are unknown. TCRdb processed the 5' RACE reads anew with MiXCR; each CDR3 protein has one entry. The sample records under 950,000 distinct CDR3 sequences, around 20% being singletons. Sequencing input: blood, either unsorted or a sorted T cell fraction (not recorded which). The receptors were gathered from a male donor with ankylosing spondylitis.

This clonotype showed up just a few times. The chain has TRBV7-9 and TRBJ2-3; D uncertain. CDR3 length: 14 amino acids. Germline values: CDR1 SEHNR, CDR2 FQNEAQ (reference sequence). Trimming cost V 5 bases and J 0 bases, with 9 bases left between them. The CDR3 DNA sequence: TGTGCCAGCAGCGGCTGGATCAGCACAGATACGCAGTATTTT. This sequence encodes CASSGWISTDTQYF.

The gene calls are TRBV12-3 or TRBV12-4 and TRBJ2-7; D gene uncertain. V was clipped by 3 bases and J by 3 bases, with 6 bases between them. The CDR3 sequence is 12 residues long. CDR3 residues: CASSFINYEQYF. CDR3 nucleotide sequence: TGTGCCAGCAGTTTTATTAACTACGAGCAGTACTTC.

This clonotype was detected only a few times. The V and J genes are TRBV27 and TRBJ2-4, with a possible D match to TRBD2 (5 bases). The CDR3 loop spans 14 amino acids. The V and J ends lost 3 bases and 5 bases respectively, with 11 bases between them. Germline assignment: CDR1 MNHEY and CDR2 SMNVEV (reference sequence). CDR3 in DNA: TGTGCCAGCAGTTTGCGGGTCAGCGAAAACATTCAGTACTTC. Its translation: CASSLRVSENIQYF.

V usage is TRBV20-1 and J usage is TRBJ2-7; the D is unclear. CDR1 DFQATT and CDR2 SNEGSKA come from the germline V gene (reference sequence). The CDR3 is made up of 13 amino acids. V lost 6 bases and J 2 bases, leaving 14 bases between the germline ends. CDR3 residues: CSADWKPPYEQYF. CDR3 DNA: TGCAGTGCCGACTGGAAGCCCCCCTACGAGCAGTACTTC.